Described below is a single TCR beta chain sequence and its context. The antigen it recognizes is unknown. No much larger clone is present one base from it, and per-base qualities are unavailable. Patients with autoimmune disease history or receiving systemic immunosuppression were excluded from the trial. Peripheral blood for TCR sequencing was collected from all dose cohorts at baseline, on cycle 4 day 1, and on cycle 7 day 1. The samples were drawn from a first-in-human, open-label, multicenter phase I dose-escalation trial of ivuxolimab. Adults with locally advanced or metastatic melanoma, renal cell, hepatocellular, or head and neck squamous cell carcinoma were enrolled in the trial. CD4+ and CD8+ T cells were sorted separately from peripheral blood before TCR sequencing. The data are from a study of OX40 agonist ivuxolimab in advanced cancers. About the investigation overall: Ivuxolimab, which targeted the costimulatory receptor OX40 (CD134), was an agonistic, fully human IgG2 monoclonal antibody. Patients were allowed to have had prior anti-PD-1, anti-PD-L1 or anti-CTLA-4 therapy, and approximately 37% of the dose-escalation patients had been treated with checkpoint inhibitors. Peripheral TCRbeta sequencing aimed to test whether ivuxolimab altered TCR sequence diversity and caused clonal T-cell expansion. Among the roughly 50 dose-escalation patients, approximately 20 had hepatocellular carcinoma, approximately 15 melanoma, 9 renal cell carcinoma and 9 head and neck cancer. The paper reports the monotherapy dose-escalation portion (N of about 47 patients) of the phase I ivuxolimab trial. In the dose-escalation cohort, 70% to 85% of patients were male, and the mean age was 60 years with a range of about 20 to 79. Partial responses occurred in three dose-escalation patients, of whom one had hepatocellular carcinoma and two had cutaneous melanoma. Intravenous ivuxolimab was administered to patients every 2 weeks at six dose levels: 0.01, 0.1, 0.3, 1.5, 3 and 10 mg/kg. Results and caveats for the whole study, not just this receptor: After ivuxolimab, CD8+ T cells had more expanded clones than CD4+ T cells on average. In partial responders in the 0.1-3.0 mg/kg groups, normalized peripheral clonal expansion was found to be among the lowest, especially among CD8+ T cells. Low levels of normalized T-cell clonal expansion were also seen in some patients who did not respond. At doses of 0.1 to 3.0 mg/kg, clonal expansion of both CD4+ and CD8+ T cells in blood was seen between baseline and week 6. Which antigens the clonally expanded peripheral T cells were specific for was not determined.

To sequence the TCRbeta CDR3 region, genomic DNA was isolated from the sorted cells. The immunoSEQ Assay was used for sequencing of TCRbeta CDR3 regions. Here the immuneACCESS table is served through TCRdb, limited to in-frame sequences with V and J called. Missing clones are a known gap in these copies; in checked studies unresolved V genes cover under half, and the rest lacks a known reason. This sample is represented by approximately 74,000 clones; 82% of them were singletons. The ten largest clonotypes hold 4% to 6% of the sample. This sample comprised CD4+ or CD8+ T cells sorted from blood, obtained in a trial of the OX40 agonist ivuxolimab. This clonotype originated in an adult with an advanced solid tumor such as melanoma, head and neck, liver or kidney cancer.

This receptor carries the CDR3 CASSLGGGEQYF. The nucleotides are TGTGCCAGCAGCTTGGGAGGGGGGGAGCAGTACTTC. The sequence joins TRBV7-2 to TRBJ2-7; TRBD2 is possibly the D segment (7 matching bases). The germline ends are 10 bases apart after V is trimmed by 3 bases and J by 7 bases. From its cysteine to its phenylalanine, the CDR3 spans 12 amino acids. This entry keeps only the CDR3 DNA: 36 bases, framed from base 1. The germline V gene encodes CDR1 SGHTA and CDR2 FQGNSA.